The clone carrying this TCR beta chain was detected only a few times. Its antigen is unknown. The J segment lost 4 bases and the V segment lost 6 bases, leaving 11 bases of the junction unmatched. The CDR3 extends over 15 amino acids. CDR3 of TCR beta was amplified by multiplex PCR that used 32 V and 13 J primers. TCRdb reprocessed the multiplex PCR reads via MiXCR and lists one record per CDR3 protein. Of over 10,000 distinct CDR3 sequences listed, about 22% are singletons. Bulk tumor genomic DNA served as template, at around 580 ng per sample. Several far-apart biopsies were taken per primary tumor during surgery. It was patients with untreated, newly diagnosed non-small cell lung cancer who underwent curative surgery. There were roughly 14 donors in total. They were all newly diagnosed non-small cell lung cancer patients undergoing surgery with curative intent. This sample stems from a study of immune heterogeneity within non-small cell lung tumors. Overall study: The tumors comprised several squamous cell carcinomas, around ten non-squamous carcinomas and 1 not otherwise specified.

Whole-study findings and limits: Largely distinct from one individual patient to the next were the high-frequency T-cell receptor beta clonotypes. Identical dominant CDR3 beta clonotypes recurred across a patient's tumor sites, together with site-unique high-frequency clones.

The TCR comes from a man in his fifties or sixties with non-small cell lung cancer. Sequenced: lung tumor tissue. The chain carries TRBV12-3 or TRBV12-4 and TRBJ1-1, with 7 bases that match TRBD1. This chain's CDR3 is CASSLRQGSVTEAFF. DNA for the CDR3: TGTGCCAGCAGCCTACGACAGGGATCGGTCACTGAAGCTTTCTTT.